This TCR beta chain was obtained from a study of CD8 T cells in Susac syndrome. Whole-study results and caveats: It was acknowledged in the study that its TCR sequencing and HLA analysis involved a relatively small number of individuals.

Random-hexamer reverse transcription was applied to roughly 0.5 to 1 ug RNA. An immunoSEQ multiplex PCR generated amplified TCR beta CDR3 products spanning 54 Vbeta and 13 Jbeta. TCRdb called the immunoSEQ multiplex PCR reads again in MiXCR, with one record for every CDR3 protein. The sample comprises about 100,000 distinct CDR3 sequences, about 93% of which are singletons, and over 0.25% rests with the top ten. Note on this clonotype: As yet, its antigen is unknown.

The CDR3 has 13 amino acids. V dropped 5 bases and J dropped 4 bases, with 14 bases sitting between them. CDR1 and CDR2 (germline): SQVTM, ANQGSEA. TCR beta from blood CD8+ and CD4+ T cells was sequenced. TEMRA cells underwent FACS enrichment and CD8+ and CD4+ T cells underwent negative isolation. Source material: CD8+ T cells from PBMCs. The TCR originated in a human donor in good health. The chain is built from TRBV29-1 and TRBJ1-2; tentative D call: TRBD1 (5 bases). CDR3 protein: CSVLGDSFYGYTF. The CDR3 DNA is TGCAGCGTTTTGGGGGACTCTTTCTATGGCTACACCTTC. Based on the CDR3 plus reference TRBV29-1 and TRBJ1-2, the full variable domain is SAVISQKPSRDICQRGTSLTIQCQVDSQVTMMFWYRQQPGQSLTLIATANQGSEATYESGFVIDKFPISRPNLTFSTLTVSNMSPEDSSIYLCSVLGDSFYGYTFGSGTRLTVV.